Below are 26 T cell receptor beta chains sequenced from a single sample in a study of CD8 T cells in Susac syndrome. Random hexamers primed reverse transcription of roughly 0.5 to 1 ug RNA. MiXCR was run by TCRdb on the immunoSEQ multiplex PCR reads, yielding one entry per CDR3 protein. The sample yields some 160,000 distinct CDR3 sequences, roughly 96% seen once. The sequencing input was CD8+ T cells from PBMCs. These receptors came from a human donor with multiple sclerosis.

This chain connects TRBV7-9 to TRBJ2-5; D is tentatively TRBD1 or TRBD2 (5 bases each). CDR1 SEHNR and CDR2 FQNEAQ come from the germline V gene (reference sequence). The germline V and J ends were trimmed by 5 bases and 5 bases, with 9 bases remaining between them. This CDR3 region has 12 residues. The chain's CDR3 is CASSRDLETQYF. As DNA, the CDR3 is TGTGCCAGCAGCAGGGACCTGGAGACCCAGTACTTC.

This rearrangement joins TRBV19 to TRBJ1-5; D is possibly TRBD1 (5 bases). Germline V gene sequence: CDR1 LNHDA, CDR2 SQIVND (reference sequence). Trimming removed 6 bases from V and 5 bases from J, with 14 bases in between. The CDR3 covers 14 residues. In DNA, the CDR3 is TGTGCCAGTAGGTCGATTCAGGGAGATCAGCCCCAGCATTTT. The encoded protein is CASRSIQGDQPQHF. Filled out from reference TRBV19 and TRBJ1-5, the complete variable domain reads DGGITQSPKYLFRKEGQNVTLSCEQNLNHDAMYWYRQDPGQGLRLIYYSQIVNDFQKGDIAEGYSVSREKKESFPLTVTSAQKNPTAFYLCASRSIQGDQPQHFGDGTRLSIL.

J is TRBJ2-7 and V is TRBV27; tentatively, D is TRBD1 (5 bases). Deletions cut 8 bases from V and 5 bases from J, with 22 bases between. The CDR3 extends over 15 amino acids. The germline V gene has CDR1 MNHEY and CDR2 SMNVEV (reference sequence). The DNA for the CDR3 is TGTGCCAGCTCCCCCCGGACACCCTACGACCACGAGCAGTACTTC. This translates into CASSPRTPYDHEQYF.

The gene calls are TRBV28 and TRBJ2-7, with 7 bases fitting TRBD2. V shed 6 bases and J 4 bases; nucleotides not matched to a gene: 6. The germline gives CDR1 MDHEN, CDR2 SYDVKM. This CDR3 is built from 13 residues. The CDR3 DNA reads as TGTGCCAGCAGACGGAGCGGGATTTACGAGCAGTACTTC. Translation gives CASRRSGIYEQYF.

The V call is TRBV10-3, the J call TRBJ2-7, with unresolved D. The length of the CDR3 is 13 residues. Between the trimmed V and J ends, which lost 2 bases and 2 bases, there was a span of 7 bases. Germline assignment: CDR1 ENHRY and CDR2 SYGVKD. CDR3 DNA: TGTGCCATCAGTGAGGTCAGTCCCTACGAGCAGTACTTC. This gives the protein CAISEVSPYEQYF.

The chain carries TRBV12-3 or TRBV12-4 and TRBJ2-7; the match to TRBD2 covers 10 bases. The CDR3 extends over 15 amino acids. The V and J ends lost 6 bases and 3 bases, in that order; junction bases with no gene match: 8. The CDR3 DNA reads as TGTGCCAGCAGCTCTCAGCGGGAGGGCCTCTACGAGCAGTACTTC. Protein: CASSSQREGLYEQYF.

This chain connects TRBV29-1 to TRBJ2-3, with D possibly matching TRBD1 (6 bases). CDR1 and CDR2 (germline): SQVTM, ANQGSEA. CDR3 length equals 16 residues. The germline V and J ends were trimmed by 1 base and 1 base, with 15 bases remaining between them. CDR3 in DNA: TGCAGCGTTGAAGGCGGGTCGGCAGGGGGCACAGATACGCAGTATTTT. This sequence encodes CSVEGGSAGGTDTQYF.

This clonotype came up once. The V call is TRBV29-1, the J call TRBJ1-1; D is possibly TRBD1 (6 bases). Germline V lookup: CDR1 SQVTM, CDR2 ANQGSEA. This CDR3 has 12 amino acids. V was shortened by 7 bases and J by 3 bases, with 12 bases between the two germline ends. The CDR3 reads CSGQVFDTEAFF. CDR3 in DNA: TGCAGCGGACAGGTTTTCGACACTGAAGCTTTCTTT. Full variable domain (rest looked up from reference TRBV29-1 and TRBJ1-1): SAVISQKPSRDICQRGTSLTIQCQVDSQVTMMFWYRQQPGQSLTLIATANQGSEATYESGFVIDKFPISRPNLTFSTLTVSNMSPEDSSIYLCSGQVFDTEAFFGQGTRLTVV.

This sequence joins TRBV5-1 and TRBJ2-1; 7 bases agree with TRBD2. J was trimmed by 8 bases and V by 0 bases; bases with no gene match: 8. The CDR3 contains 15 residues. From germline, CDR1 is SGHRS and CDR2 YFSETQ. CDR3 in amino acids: CASSLGPLRGDEQFF. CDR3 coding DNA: TGCGCCAGCAGCTTGGGACCCCTCCGGGGGGATGAGCAGTTCTTC.

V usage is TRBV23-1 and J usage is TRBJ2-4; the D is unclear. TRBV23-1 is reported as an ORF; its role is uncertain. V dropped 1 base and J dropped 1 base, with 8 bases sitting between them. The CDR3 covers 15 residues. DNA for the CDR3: TGCGCCAGCAGTCAATTGCTAAGGGCCAAAAACATTCAGTACTTC. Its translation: CASSQLLRAKNIQYF.

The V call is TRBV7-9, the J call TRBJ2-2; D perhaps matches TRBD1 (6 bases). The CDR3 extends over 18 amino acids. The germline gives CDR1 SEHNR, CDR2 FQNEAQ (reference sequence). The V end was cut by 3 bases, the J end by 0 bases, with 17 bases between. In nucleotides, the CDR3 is TGTGCCAGCAGCTTCAAGCCGACAGGACCTACGAACACCGGGGAGCTGTTTTTT. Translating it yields CASSFKPTGPTNTGELFF. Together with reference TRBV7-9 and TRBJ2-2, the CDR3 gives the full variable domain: DTGVSQNPRHKITKRGQNVTFRCDPISEHNRLYWYRQTLGQGPEFLTYFQNEAQLEKSRLLSDRFSAERPKGSFSTLEIQRTEQGDSAMYLCASSFKPTGPTNTGELFFGEGSRLTVL.

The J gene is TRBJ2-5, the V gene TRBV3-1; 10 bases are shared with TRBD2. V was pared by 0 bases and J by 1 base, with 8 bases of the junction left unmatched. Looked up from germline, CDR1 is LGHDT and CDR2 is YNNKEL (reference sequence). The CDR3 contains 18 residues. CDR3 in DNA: TGTGCCAGCAGCCAAGATCTTAGTAGCGGGGGGATCCAAGAGACCCAGTACTTC. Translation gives CASSQDLSSGGIQETQYF.

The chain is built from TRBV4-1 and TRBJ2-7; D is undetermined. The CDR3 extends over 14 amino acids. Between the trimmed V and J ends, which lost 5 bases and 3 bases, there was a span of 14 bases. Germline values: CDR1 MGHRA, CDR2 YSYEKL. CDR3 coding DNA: TGCGCCAGCAGCGAAGGATCGGCTTTCTACGAGCAGTACTTC. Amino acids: CASSEGSAFYEQYF.

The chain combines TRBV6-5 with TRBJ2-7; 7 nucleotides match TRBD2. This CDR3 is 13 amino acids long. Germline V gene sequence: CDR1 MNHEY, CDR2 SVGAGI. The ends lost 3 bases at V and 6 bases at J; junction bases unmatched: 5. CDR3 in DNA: TGTGCCAGCAGTTATGGGGGGGACCGCGAGCAGTACTTC. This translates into CASSYGGDREQYF.

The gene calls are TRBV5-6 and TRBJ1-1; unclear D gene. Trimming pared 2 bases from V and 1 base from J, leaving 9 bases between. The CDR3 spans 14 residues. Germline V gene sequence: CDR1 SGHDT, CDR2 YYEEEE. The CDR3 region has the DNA TGTGCCAGCAGCTTTGGTCGGAGGAACACTGAAGCTTTCTTT. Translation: CASSFGRRNTEAFF.

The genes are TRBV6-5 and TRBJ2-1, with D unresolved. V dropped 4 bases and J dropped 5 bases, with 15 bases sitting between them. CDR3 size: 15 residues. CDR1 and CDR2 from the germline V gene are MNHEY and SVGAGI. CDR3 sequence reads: CASSSHLMSDNEQFF. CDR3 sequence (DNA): TGTGCCAGCAGTTCCCACCTCATGAGCGACAATGAGCAGTTCTTC.

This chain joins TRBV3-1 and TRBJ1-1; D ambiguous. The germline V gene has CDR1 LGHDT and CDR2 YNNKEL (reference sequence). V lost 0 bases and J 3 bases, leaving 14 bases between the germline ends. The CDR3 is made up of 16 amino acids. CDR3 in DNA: TGTGCCAGCAGCCAAGAGAAGGGTTTCGTTGACACTGAAGCTTTCTTT. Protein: CASSQEKGFVDTEAFF.

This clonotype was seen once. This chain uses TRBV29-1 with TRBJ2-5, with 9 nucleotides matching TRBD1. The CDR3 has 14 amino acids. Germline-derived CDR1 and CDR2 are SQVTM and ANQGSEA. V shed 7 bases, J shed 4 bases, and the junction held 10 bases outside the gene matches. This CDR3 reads CSGGRTGVLETQYF. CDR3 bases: TGCAGCGGCGGTAGGACAGGGGTATTAGAGACCCAGTACTTC.

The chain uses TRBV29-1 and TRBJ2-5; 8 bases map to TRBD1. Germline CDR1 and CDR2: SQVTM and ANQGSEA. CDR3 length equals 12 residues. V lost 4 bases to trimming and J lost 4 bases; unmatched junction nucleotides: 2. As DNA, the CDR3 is TGCAGCGTTGGCGGACAGGGAGAGACCCAGTACTTC. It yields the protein CSVGGQGETQYF.

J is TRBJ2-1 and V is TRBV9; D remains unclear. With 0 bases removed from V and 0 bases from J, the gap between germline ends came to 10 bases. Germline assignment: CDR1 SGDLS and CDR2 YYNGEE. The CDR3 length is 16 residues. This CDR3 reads CASSVESYHSYNEQFF. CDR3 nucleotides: TGTGCCAGCAGCGTAGAGTCCTACCACTCCTACAATGAGCAGTTCTTC.

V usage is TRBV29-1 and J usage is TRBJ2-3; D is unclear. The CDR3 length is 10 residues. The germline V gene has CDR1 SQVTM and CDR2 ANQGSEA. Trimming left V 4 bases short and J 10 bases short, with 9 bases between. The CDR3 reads CSVVSNAQYF. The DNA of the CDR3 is TGCAGCGTTGTCTCTAACGCGCAGTATTTT.

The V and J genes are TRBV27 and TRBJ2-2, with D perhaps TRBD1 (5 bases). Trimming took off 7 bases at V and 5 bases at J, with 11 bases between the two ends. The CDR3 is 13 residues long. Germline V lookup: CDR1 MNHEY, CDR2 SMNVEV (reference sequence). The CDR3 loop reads CASTGLKTGELFF. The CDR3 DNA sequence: TGTGCCAGCACAGGGCTGAAAACCGGGGAGCTGTTTTTT.

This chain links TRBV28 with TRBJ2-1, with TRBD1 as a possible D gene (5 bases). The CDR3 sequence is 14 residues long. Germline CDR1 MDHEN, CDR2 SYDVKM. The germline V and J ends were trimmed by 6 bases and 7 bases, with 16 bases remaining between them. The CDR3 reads CASSPAGPGNEQFF. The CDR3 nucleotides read TGTGCCAGCAGCCCGGCAGGGCCGGGTAATGAGCAGTTCTTC.

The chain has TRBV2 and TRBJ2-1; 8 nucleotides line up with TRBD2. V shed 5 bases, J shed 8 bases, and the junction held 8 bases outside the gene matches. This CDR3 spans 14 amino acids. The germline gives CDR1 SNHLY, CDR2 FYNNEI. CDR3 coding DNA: TGTGCCAGCAGTCCGATGGGACTAGTCGATGAGCAGTTCTTC. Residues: CASSPMGLVDEQFF.

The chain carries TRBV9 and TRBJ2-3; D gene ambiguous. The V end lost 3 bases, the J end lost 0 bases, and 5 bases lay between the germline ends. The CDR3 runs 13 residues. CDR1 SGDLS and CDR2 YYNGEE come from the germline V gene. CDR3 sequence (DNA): TGTGCCAGCAGCGGGGATAGCACAGATACGCAGTATTTT. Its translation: CASSGDSTDTQYF.

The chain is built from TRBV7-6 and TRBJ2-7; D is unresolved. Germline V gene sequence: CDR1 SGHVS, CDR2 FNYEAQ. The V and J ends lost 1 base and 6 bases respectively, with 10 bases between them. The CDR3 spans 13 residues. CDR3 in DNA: TGTGCCAGCAGCTTAGAGTGGGGTAGCGAGCAGTACTTC. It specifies CASSLEWGSEQYF.